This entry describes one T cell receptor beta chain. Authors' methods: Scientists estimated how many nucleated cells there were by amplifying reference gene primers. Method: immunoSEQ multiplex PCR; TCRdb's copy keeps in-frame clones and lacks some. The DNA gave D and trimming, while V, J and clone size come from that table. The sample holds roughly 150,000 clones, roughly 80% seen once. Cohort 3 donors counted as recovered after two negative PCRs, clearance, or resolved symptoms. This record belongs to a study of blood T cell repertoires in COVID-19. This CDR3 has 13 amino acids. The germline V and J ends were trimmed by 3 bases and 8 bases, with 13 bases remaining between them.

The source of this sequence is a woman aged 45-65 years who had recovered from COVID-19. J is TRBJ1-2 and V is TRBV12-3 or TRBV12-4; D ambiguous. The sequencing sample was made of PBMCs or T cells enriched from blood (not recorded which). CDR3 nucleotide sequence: TGTGCCAGCAGTTTGGACGGAGCGGAGGGCTACACCTTC. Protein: CASSLDGAEGYTF.